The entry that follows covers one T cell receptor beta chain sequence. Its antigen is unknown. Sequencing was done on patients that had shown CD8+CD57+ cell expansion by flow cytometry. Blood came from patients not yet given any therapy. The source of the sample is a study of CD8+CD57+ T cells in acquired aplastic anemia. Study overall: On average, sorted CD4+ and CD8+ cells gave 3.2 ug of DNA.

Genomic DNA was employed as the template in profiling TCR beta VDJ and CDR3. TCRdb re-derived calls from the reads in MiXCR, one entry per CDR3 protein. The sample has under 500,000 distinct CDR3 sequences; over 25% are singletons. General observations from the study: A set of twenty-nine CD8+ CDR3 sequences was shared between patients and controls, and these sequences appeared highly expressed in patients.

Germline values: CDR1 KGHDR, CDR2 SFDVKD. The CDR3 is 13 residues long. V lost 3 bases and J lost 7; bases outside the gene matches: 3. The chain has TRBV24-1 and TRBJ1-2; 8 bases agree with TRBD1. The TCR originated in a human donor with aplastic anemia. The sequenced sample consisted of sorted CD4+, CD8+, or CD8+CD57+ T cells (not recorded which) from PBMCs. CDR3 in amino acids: CATSDVTGAGYTF. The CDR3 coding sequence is TGTGCCACCAGTGATGTGACAGGGGCTGGCTACACCTTC.